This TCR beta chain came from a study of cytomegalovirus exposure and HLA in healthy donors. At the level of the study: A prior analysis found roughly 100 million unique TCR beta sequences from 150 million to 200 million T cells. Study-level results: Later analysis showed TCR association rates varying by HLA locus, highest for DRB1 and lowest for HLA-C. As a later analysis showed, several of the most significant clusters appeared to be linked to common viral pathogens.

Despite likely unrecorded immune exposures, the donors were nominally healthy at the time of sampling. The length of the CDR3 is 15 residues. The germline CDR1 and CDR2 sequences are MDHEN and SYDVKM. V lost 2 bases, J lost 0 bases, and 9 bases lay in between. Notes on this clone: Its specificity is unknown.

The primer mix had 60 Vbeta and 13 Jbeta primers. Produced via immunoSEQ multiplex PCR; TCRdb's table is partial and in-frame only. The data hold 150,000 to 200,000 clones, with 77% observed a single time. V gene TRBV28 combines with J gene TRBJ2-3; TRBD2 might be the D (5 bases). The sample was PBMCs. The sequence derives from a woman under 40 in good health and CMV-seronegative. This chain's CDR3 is CASSLIAYSTDTQYF. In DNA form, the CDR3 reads TGTGCCAGCAGTTTAATAGCGTATAGCACAGATACGCAGTATTTT.